The 16 T cell receptor beta chains given below trace back to one sample, sequenced in a study of Graves' ophthalmopathy and Graves' hyperthyroidism. RNA transcripts yielded amplified TCR beta CDR3 regions. HTBI primers primed a first-round RT-PCR, and a second-round multiplex PCR followed. TCRdb re-called the multiplex PCR reads through MiXCR, storing one row per CDR3 protein. This table holds about 740,000 distinct CDR3 sequences, 40% found once. Sequences were obtained from peripheral blood. These receptors originate from an adult man with Graves' ophthalmopathy.

This clonotype was seen ten or more times. The chain carries TRBV7-2 and TRBJ2-5, with no clear D. The CDR3 is 11 amino acids. The V gene's germline CDR1 is SGHTA and CDR2 FQGNSA. V lost 3 bases and J lost 5, with 4 bases in between. CDR3 sequence: CASSLYETQYF. CDR3 DNA: TGTGCCAGCAGCTTGTATGAGACCCAGTACTTC.

This chain links TRBV11-2 with TRBJ1-5; 8 bases match TRBD1. This CDR3 comprises 17 residues. Germline V lookup: CDR1 SGHAT, CDR2 FQNNGV. J gave up 5 bases and V 1 base, and 10 bases lay outside the gene matches. CDR3 region: CASSLGGRGRSDQPQHF. The CDR3 region has the DNA TGTGCCAGCAGCTTAGGGGGCAGGGGGCGTTCGGATCAGCCCCAGCATTTT.

Ten or more counts support this clonotype. The gene calls are TRBV29-1 and TRBJ1-2, with a weak D call TRBD1 (5 bases). The CDR3 length is 12 residues. V lost 0 bases and J lost 8, with 10 bases in between. The germline CDR1 and CDR2 sequences are SQVTM and ANQGSEA. The CDR3 coding sequence is TGCAGCGTTGAAGACAGGGAGTGGGGCTACACCTTC. It encodes CSVEDREWGYTF.

The V call is TRBV7-2, the J call TRBJ2-7; possibly TRBD2 for D (5 bases). This CDR3 comprises 14 residues. V lost 1 base, J lost 2 bases, and 9 bases lay in between. CDR1 is SGHTA, CDR2 FQGNSA, per germline. The CDR3 loop reads CASSLGSGTYEQYF. CDR3 DNA sequence: TGTGCCAGCAGCTTAGGATCGGGGACCTACGAGCAGTACTTC.

The J gene is TRBJ2-5, the V gene TRBV7-9, with 9 positions matching TRBD1. Per the germline V gene, CDR1 is SEHNR and CDR2 is FQNEAQ (reference sequence). The V segment lost 3 bases and the J segment 5 bases; nucleotides outside the gene matches: 7. The CDR3 runs 15 residues. CDR3 nucleotides: TGTGCCAGCAGCTTGTCCGGGACAGGGAGGGAGACCCAGTACTTC. It encodes CASSLSGTGRETQYF.

This clonotype came up many times. CDR3 nucleotide sequence: TGTGCCAGCAGTTTTGGAGGCCAATGGACCCAGTACTTC. Protein sequence: CASSFGGQWTQYF. The rearrangement links TRBV12-3 or TRBV12-4 to TRBJ2-5, with D perhaps matching TRBD2 (5 bases). The CDR3 totals 13 residues. Trimming pared 3 bases from V and 7 bases from J, leaving 12 bases between.

This clonotype was counted ten times or more. The chain has TRBV20-1 and TRBJ1-6, with TRBD1 matching 8 bases. Trimming took 5 bases from V and 5 from J; bases not matched to a gene: 5. Germline CDR1 reads DFQATT; CDR2 reads SNEGSKA (reference sequence). This CDR3 has 14 residues. The CDR3 region has the DNA TGCAGTGCTCGTGGACAGGGCAATAATTCACCCCTCCACTTT. This codes for CSARGQGNNSPLHF.

The chain couples TRBV6-5 to TRBJ1-6; no clear D. The CDR3 is 15 residues long. Trimming removed 1 base from V and 10 bases from J, with 14 bases in between. Germline V lookup: CDR1 MNHEY, CDR2 SVGAGI. The CDR3, as DNA: TGTGCCAGCAGTTACTTCAGCGGAAACCGGTCACCCCTCCACTTT. Residues: CASSYFSGNRSPLHF.

As for this clonotype: One end of the junction varies from germline; a read error may be responsible. The rearrangement joins TRBV10-3 to TRBJ1-2, with D unresolved. The CDR3 is 14 residues long. CDR1 and CDR2 (germline): ENHRY, SYGVKD. CDR3 residues: CASSARGGIYGYTF. CDR3 DNA sequence: TGTGCCAGCAGTGCTCGAGGAGGGATCTATGGCTACACCTTC.

This clonotype was detected only a few times. This chain joins TRBV7-9 and TRBJ2-7; 10 nucleotides match TRBD2. The length of the CDR3 is 18 residues. From germline, CDR1 is SEHNR and CDR2 FQNEAQ (reference sequence). V trimming: 4 bases; J trimming: 2 bases; junction bases outside the gene matches: 14. In DNA form, the CDR3 reads TGTGCCAGCAGCTCCTCCCTGACTACTAGCGGGGAACCCTACGAGCAGTACTTC. Its translation: CASSSSLTTSGEPYEQYF.

This clonotype was detected ten times or more. The CDR3 bases are TGTGCCATCAGATCAACCCTGGACAGTTTAGGCTACACCTTC. Translated: CAIRSTLDSLGYTF. The rearrangement uses TRBV10-3 and TRBJ1-2; D perhaps matches TRBD1 (6 bases). V was cut by 6 bases and J by 8 bases, with 19 bases left in between. The germline CDR1 and CDR2 sequences are ENHRY and SYGVKD. The CDR3 has 14 residues.

The chain joins TRBV24-1 to TRBJ1-5; 9 bases agree with TRBD1. There are 13 residues in the CDR3. Looked up from germline, CDR1 is KGHDR and CDR2 is SFDVKD. V shed 12 bases, J shed 7 bases, and the junction held 9 bases outside the gene matches. This CDR3 reads CAWGQGTGQPQHF. The CDR3 coding sequence is TGTGCCTGGGGACAGGGAACAGGACAGCCCCAGCATTTT.

The rearrangement joins TRBV25-1 to TRBJ2-7, with 9 bases identical to TRBD1. Germline CDR1 is MGHDK and CDR2 is SYGVNS. Trimming removed 6 bases from V and 4 bases from J; junction bases left unmatched: 10. The CDR3 length is 15 residues. In DNA, the CDR3 is TGTGCCAGCAGGTCTCAGGGACAGGGAGGATACGAGCAGTACTTC. Translated: CASRSQGQGGYEQYF.

This chain connects TRBV5-6 to TRBJ2-3; D may be TRBD1 (5 bases). This CDR3 spans 14 amino acids. Germline CDR1 SGHDT, CDR2 YYEEEE. V shed 3 bases and J shed 4 bases, with 12 bases lying between them. CDR3 in amino acids: CASSSALGPDTQYF. The CDR3 nucleotides read TGTGCCAGCAGCTCGGCCTTGGGGCCAGATACGCAGTATTTT.

This clonotype came up once. The chain joins TRBV20-1 to TRBJ2-3, with TRBD2 matching 7 bases. The CDR3 contains 14 residues. V was clipped by 6 bases and J by 4 bases; unmatched bases: 10. CDR1 DFQATT and CDR2 SNEGSKA come from the germline V gene (reference sequence). CDR3 nucleotide sequence: TGCAGTGCCACGACTAGCAGCAACGCAGATACGCAGTATTTT. Amino acid sequence: CSATTSSNADTQYF.

As to this clonotype: The DNA is left out, because the CDR3 cannot be placed on it with certainty; the CDR3 is given as TCRdb lists it. The chain is built from TRBV29-1 and TRBJ2-2; the D segment call TRBD1 is taken from the table without a DNA check. The germline V gene encodes CDR1 SQVTM and CDR2 ANQGSEA. The CDR3 is 20 amino acids in total, end residues counted. This CDR3 is CSVDDSHEQYFGPGTGELIF.